This T cell receptor (beta chain) is drawn from a study of shared clonotypes between healthy human individuals. Study-level information: In total, the donors were a couple of women and three men aged 18 to 49. Three plates were used per donor for CD4 naive, three for CD4 memory, two for CD8 naive and one for CD8 memory.

Overall study findings and caveats: Clonotypes shared by all four donors outscored non-shared clonotypes in generation probability. The small donor group covered limited genetic and exposure diversity.

Details on this clone: Its target is unknown.

The naive CD8 fraction comprised CD45RO-negative cells positively selected for CCR7 and excluded terminally differentiated effector memory CD45RA+ cells. The germline V gene encodes CDR1 LGHNT and CDR2 FRNRAP. The CDR3 consists of 14 residues. The V end was cut by 1 base, the J end by 4 bases, with 10 bases between. Assay used: immunoSEQ multiplex PCR; TCRdb lists only in-frame clones, some missing. Counted here are roughly 2,000,000 clones, about 95% occurring once; the ten biggest clones make up 1.2%. The genes are TRBV12-5 and TRBJ1-2, with a possible D match to TRBD1 (6 bases). This clonotype was obtained from a man younger than 35 in good health. The sequencing sample was made of naive CD8+ T cells sorted from blood. In DNA, the CDR3 is TGTGCTAGTGGTTTGGACAGGGCTGTCTATGGCTACACCTTC. Translated, it gives CASGLDRAVYGYTF.